The 32 T cell receptor beta chains presented below share a single source sample, sequenced in a study of graft-versus-host responses after intestinal transplantation. Sequencing used immunoSEQ multiplex PCR; TCRdb keeps in-frame clones, though not all of them. The sample records roughly 81,000 clones, approximately 78% being singletons. Their antigens remain unidentified. Source: unstimulated CD4+ T cells sorted from spleen or lymph node cells, taken before intestinal transplant. These receptors were obtained from a human donor who received an intestinal transplant.

The genes are TRBV10-3 and TRBJ1-2, with TRBD1 identical over 7 bases. Germline-derived CDR1 and CDR2 are ENHRY and SYGVKD. V lost 2 bases and J lost 2; bases outside the gene matches: 5. CDR3 size: 15 residues. The CDR3 loop is CAISEPGQFNYGYTF. CDR3 coding DNA: TGTGCCATCAGTGAGCCGGGACAGTTCAACTATGGCTACACCTTC.

This chain joins TRBV4-2 and TRBJ2-2, with D unresolved. Germline V gene sequence: CDR1 LGHNA, CDR2 YNFKEQ. The CDR3 has 13 amino acids. V dropped 3 bases and J dropped 6 bases, with 8 bases sitting between them. CDR3 nucleotide sequence: TGTGCCAGCAGCCAGTTGGCCCCCGGGGAGCTGTTTTTT. Translated, it gives CASSQLAPGELFF.

The genes are TRBV5-1 and TRBJ2-3; 7 positions agree with TRBD2. Per the germline V gene, CDR1 is SGHRS and CDR2 is YFSETQ. Unmatched junction bases numbered 0, after V lost 5 bases and J lost 0 bases. This CDR3 region has 13 residues. The CDR3 sequence: CASRLASTDTQYF. The DNA of the CDR3 is TGCGCCAGCAGACTAGCGAGCACAGATACGCAGTATTTT.

The CDR3 loop reads CASSPQGSGANVLTF. In DNA, the CDR3 is TGTGCCAGCTCACCGCAGGGCTCTGGGGCCAACGTCCTGACTTTC. The chain couples TRBV18 to TRBJ2-6; D is perhaps TRBD1 (5 bases). The CDR3 is 15 residues long. From germline, CDR1 is KGHSH and CDR2 LQKENI. V lost 3 bases to trimming and J lost 0 bases, with 6 bases between them.

The genes are TRBV7-6 and TRBJ2-1; a possible D gene is TRBD1 (6 bases). Germline CDR1 SGHVS, CDR2 FNYEAQ. The CDR3 has 16 residues. V was shortened by 2 bases and J by 0 bases, with 11 bases between the two germline ends. The CDR3 here is CASSLHWDNSYNEQFF. CDR3 sequence (DNA): TGTGCCAGCAGCTTACATTGGGACAACTCCTACAATGAGCAGTTCTTC.

The chain carries TRBV5-1 and TRBJ2-5; 8 nucleotides align to TRBD2. The CDR3 runs to 14 residues. The germline CDR1 and CDR2 sequences are SGHRS and YFSETQ. Trimming took 2 bases from V and 3 from J; bases not matched to a gene: 3. The CDR3 coding sequence is TGCGCCAGCAGCTTTGGACTAGCAGAAGAGACCCAGTACTTC. Its protein is CASSFGLAEETQYF.

CDR3 DNA: TGCGCCAGCAGCCAAGATACGGGGCAGCGGACTAGCGGGAGATCCGGGGAGCTGTTTTTT. Encoded protein: CASSQDTGQRTSGRSGELFF. The gene calls are TRBV4-1 and TRBJ2-2, with TRBD2 matching over 13 bases. This CDR3 is built from 20 residues. The J segment lost 6 bases and the V segment lost 0 bases, leaving 13 bases of the junction unmatched. The germline V gene encodes CDR1 MGHRA and CDR2 YSYEKL.

The chain uses TRBV20-1 and TRBJ1-4; no clear D gene. Germline lookup yields CDR1 DFQATT and CDR2 SNEGSKA (reference sequence). The V gene lost 3 bases and the J gene lost 10 bases, with 9 bases spanning the gap. This CDR3 spans 11 amino acids. CDR3 region: CSASARGKLFF. CDR3 in DNA: TGCAGTGCTAGCGCACGGGGAAAACTGTTTTTT.

The chain carries TRBV5-1 and TRBJ2-1; D may be TRBD2 (5 bases). CDR1 and CDR2 (germline): SGHRS, YFSETQ. The CDR3 loop spans 14 amino acids. The ends were cut back, 0 bases at V and 7 bases at J, with 11 bases in the middle. The CDR3 DNA sequence: TGCGCCAGCAGCTTGGGGGCCCCGGGGAATGAGCAGTTCTTC. Translation gives CASSLGAPGNEQFF.

This sequence joins TRBV27 and TRBJ1-1, with TRBD1 identical over 7 bases. J gave up 1 base and V 7 bases, and 12 bases lay outside the gene matches. Germline V gene data show CDR1 as MNHEY and CDR2 as SMNVEV (reference sequence). The CDR3 has 16 amino acids. CDR3 in amino acids: CASTRTGWTGNTEAFF. CDR3 bases: TGTGCCAGCACGAGGACGGGCTGGACAGGGAACACTGAAGCTTTCTTT.

The genes are TRBV5-6 and TRBJ2-1; TRBD1 matches 7 bases. This CDR3 has 16 residues. J was trimmed by 2 bases and V by 4 bases; bases with no gene match: 9. Germline values: CDR1 SGHDT, CDR2 YYEEEE. CDR3 loop: CASSPVGGAAYNEQFF. The CDR3, as DNA: TGTGCCAGCAGCCCGGTAGGGGGCGCAGCCTACAATGAGCAGTTCTTC. The full variable domain, completed using reference TRBV5-6 and TRBJ2-1, is DAGVTQSPTHLIKTRGQQVTLRCSPKSGHDTVSWYQQALGQGPQFIFQYYEEEERQRGNFPDRFSGHQFPNYSSELNVNALLLGDSALYLCASSPVGGAAYNEQFFGPGTRLTVL.

The chain recombines TRBV5-4 with TRBJ2-5; D might be TRBD1 (5 bases). The J call may be incorrect, as the DNA end agrees better with TRBJ2-7. The germline CDR1 and CDR2 sequences are SGHNT and YYREEE (reference sequence). The CDR3 totals 15 residues. Here the CDR3 DNA reads TGTGCCAGCAGCTCCCAGAACAGGTTTCAATACGAGCAGTACTTC. Translating it yields CASSSQNRFQYEQYF.

This sequence joins TRBV2 and TRBJ2-7, with D unclear. V was clipped by 2 bases and J by 3 bases, with 11 bases between them. Germline loops: CDR1 SNHLY, CDR2 FYNNEI. The CDR3 totals 14 residues. The CDR3 DNA reads as TGTGCCAGCAGTGAACGCGGTGCCCTCTACGAGCAGTACTTC. This sequence encodes CASSERGALYEQYF.

The J gene is TRBJ2-7, the V gene TRBV7-8, with D tentatively TRBD2 (6 bases). V was trimmed by 0 bases and J by 0 bases, leaving 12 bases between them. Germline assignment: CDR1 SGHVS and CDR2 FQNEAQ. This CDR3 spans 16 amino acids. CDR3 sequence reads: CASSLARRAGSYEQYF. The CDR3 DNA follows: TGTGCCAGCAGCTTAGCGCGGAGGGCGGGCTCCTACGAGCAGTACTTC.

This sequence joins TRBV9 and TRBJ2-7; 10 bases line up with TRBD1. Germline values: CDR1 SGDLS, CDR2 YYNGEE. V trimming: 0 bases; J trimming: 3 bases; junction bases outside the gene matches: 6. The CDR3 covers 16 residues. The CDR3 loop is CASSVGGQGINYEQYF. CDR3 coding DNA: TGTGCCAGCAGCGTAGGGGGACAGGGGATTAACTACGAGCAGTACTTC.

The gene calls are TRBV15 and TRBJ2-7; 14 nucleotides match TRBD2. CDR1 is LNHNV and CDR2 is YYDKDF in the germline V gene (reference sequence). J gave up 4 bases and V 5 bases, and 10 bases lay outside the gene matches. The CDR3 spans 17 residues. The CDR3 spells CATSAGVRTSGRYEQYF. The CDR3 nucleotides read TGTGCCACCAGCGCAGGCGTAAGGACTAGCGGGAGGTACGAGCAGTACTTC.

The chain has TRBV4-2 and TRBJ2-5, with D perhaps matching TRBD2 (5 bases). The germline V gene encodes CDR1 LGHNA and CDR2 YNFKEQ. V shed 4 bases and J shed 2 bases, with 8 bases lying between them. The length of the CDR3 is 13 residues. The CDR3 DNA reads TGTGCCAGCAGCCGTTCGGGGCAAGAGACCCAGTACTTC. Protein product: CASSRSGQETQYF.

This clone was seen more than once but under ten times. V and J are TRBV18 and TRBJ2-1; 10 bases match TRBD2. The CDR3 sequence is 15 residues long. In germline, CDR1 is KGHSH, CDR2 LQKENI. The trim removed 2 bases at V and 9 bases at J, leaving 7 bases unmatched. This chain's CDR3 is CASSPSSGSKSEQFF. CDR3 bases: TGTGCCAGCTCACCATCTAGCGGGAGCAAGAGTGAGCAGTTCTTC.

The J gene is TRBJ1-1, the V gene TRBV5-1; maybe TRBD1 (6 bases). The CDR3 runs 17 residues. Germline V gene data show CDR1 as SGHRS and CDR2 as YFSETQ. V was pared by 4 bases and J by 1 base, with 20 bases between. The DNA for the CDR3 is TGCGCCAGCAGCATAACGTTAACGGGACACAAGAACACTGAAGCTTTCTTT. Amino acids: CASSITLTGHKNTEAFF.

The J gene is TRBJ2-1, the V gene TRBV2, with 7 bases fitting TRBD2. Per the germline V gene, CDR1 is SNHLY and CDR2 is FYNNEI. The V segment lost 4 bases and the J segment 8 bases; nucleotides outside the gene matches: 8. The CDR3 is 14 residues long. Here the CDR3 reads CASSGLAHWDEQFF. CDR3 bases: TGTGCCAGCAGTGGACTAGCTCATTGGGATGAGCAGTTCTTC. Combining the CDR3 with reference TRBV2 and TRBJ2-1 gives the whole variable domain EPEVTQTPSHQVTQMGQEVILRCVPISNHLYFYWYRQILGQKVEFLVSFYNNEISEKSEIFDDQFSVERPDGSNFTLKIRSTKLEDSAMYFCASSGLAHWDEQFFGPGTRLTVL.

Many counts were recorded for this clone. The rearrangement joins TRBV6-6 to TRBJ2-7; D might be TRBD2 (6 bases). CDR1 MNHNY and CDR2 SVGAGI come from the germline V gene (reference sequence). This CDR3 comprises 15 residues. V was pared by 5 bases and J by 4 bases, with 18 bases between. The DNA for the CDR3 is TGTGCCAGCAGTGATCTCCGGGACTGGGGGTACGAGCAGTACTTC. Residues: CASSDLRDWGYEQYF.

This clone was recorded only once. This chain links TRBV18 with TRBJ2-5, with 7 bases lining up with TRBD2. The germline CDR1 and CDR2 sequences are KGHSH and LQKENI. The CDR3 extends over 13 amino acids. Trimming cost V 2 bases and J 7 bases; bases outside gene matches: 4. CDR3 residues: CASSPGAGLTQYF. The DNA of the CDR3 is TGTGCCAGCTCACCAGGAGCGGGGTTGACCCAGTACTTC.

This chain connects TRBV9 to TRBJ2-3; D is possibly TRBD2 (6 bases). Germline CDR1 reads SGDLS; CDR2 reads YYNGEE. Trimming removed 0 bases at V and 1 base at J, with 12 bases between. The CDR3 length is 16 residues. CDR3 loop: CASSVGLASGTDTQYF. In nucleotides, the CDR3 is TGTGCCAGCAGCGTAGGGCTAGCGTCCGGCACAGATACGCAGTATTTT. The full variable domain, completed using reference TRBV9 and TRBJ2-3, is DSGVTQTPKHLITATGQRVTLRCSPRSGDLSVYWYQQSLDQGLQFLIQYYNGEERAKGNILERFSAQQFPDLHSELNLSSLELGDSALYFCASSVGLASGTDTQYFGPGTRLTVL.

CDR3 nucleotides: TGTGCTATCAGCGGGAGGGCCACAGATACGCAGTATTTT. Translated, it gives CAISGRATDTQYF. J is TRBJ2-3 and V is TRBV7-7, with 10 positions matching TRBD2. CDR3 length: 13 residues. CDR1 SSHAT and CDR2 FNYEAQ come from the germline V gene (reference sequence).

The rearrangement links TRBV5-4 to TRBJ1-1, with D possibly matching TRBD1 (5 bases). The CDR3 has 12 residues. V lost 4 bases and J lost 2, with 6 bases in between. CDR1 and CDR2 (germline): SGHNT, YYREEE (reference sequence). CDR3 amino acids: CASSRGNTEAFF. DNA of the CDR3: TGTGCCAGCAGCAGGGGCAACACTGAAGCTTTCTTT.

The chain combines TRBV15 with TRBJ1-3, with D possibly matching TRBD1 (5 bases). With 0 bases removed from V and 4 bases from J, the gap between germline ends came to 10 bases. In germline, CDR1 is LNHNV, CDR2 YYDKDF (reference sequence). The CDR3 consists of 15 residues. DNA of the CDR3: TGTGCCACCAGCAGAGATATGGCAGGGGGAAACACCATATATTTT. Translating gives CATSRDMAGGNTIYF.

V gene TRBV15 combines with J gene TRBJ2-1; 7 nucleotides agree with TRBD2. Germline lookup yields CDR1 LNHNV and CDR2 YYDKDF (reference sequence). CDR3 length equals 16 residues. V lost 0 bases and J lost 3; bases outside the gene matches: 5. CDR3 sequence reads: CATSRDGGDVYNEQFF. The CDR3 DNA is TGTGCCACCAGCAGAGATGGGGGGGACGTCTACAATGAGCAGTTCTTC.

J is TRBJ2-7 and V is TRBV5-1, with D possibly TRBD2 on 5 matching bases. V lost 4 bases and J lost 4, with 18 bases in between. CDR1 and CDR2 (germline): SGHRS, YFSETQ. The CDR3 runs 15 residues. DNA of the CDR3: TGCGCCAGCAGCCACGGGGATAACAGCTTGTACGAGCAGTACTTC. This codes for CASSHGDNSLYEQYF.

V gene TRBV11-2 combines with J gene TRBJ2-5, with a weak D call TRBD2 (6 bases). Between the trimmed V and J ends, which lost 4 bases and 5 bases, there was a span of 17 bases. CDR1 SGHAT and CDR2 FQNNGV come from the germline V gene. The length of the CDR3 is 15 residues. As DNA, the CDR3 is TGTGCCAGCAGCTCGGCCCGGGGGATTGGGGAGACCCAGTACTTC. Residues: CASSSARGIGETQYF.

V gene TRBV6-5 combines with J gene TRBJ1-3; no clear D. The CDR3 runs to 11 residues. Between the trimmed V and J ends, which lost 4 bases and 10 bases, there was a span of 8 bases. The germline CDR1 and CDR2 sequences are MNHEY and SVGAGI. CDR3 sequence: CASSLAGTIYF. In DNA form, the CDR3 reads TGTGCCAGCAGTTTGGCGGGGACCATATATTTT.

The V call is TRBV21-1, the J call TRBJ1-5. TRBV21-1 is a pseudogene locus. This CDR3 region has 10 residues. CDR3 nucleotides: TGTGCCAGCGTGGTCGGGCCCCAGCATTTT. This encodes CASVVGPQHF.

This clone was detected once. The chain uses TRBV29-1 and TRBJ1-2; 8 positions match TRBD1. There are 14 residues in the CDR3. The junction had 6 bases not matched to a gene; V was cut back by 0 bases and J by 6 bases. The germline CDR1 and CDR2 sequences are SQVTM and ANQGSEA. Here the CDR3 reads CSVEDQGAGDGYTF. CDR3 nucleotide sequence: TGCAGCGTTGAAGATCAGGGGGCAGGGGATGGCTACACCTTC.